A single sample is the source of the 23 T cell receptor beta chains below, sequenced in a study of beta chain features in type 1 diabetes. Since all of the isolated RNA was reverse transcribed, expressed TCRB transcripts were what got sequenced. Sequencing was performed with immunoSEQ multiplex PCR; in TCRdb, only in-frame clones are kept and a portion is missing. The sample consists of 40,000 or so clones, over 50% of them appearing once. Material for sequencing was Tregs from blood. The receptors derive from a woman aged 18-29 years in good health.

J is TRBJ2-5 and V is TRBV15; 7 bases match TRBD2. The CDR3 is 14 residues long. The V gene's germline CDR1 is LNHNV and CDR2 YYDKDF (reference sequence). The J segment lost 5 bases and the V segment lost 1 base, leaving 4 bases of the junction unmatched. CDR3 loop: CATSRVGLGETQYF. In nucleotides, the CDR3 is TGTGCCACCAGCAGAGTTGGACTAGGGGAGACCCAGTACTTC.

The chain carries TRBV18 and TRBJ2-3; TRBD1 might be the D (6 bases). V lost 3 bases and J 0 bases, leaving 10 bases between the germline ends. CDR3 length: 15 residues. CDR1 and CDR2 (germline): KGHSH, LQKENI. The CDR3 nucleotides are TGTGCCAGCTCACCCGTGGGGGCTAGCACAGATACGCAGTATTTT. Encoded protein: CASSPVGASTDTQYF.

CDR3 DNA: TGTGCCAGCAGCCGAAGTACAGGACAAGCTTTCTTT. Translating it yields CASSRSTGQAFF. The V call is TRBV6-5, the J call TRBJ1-1; weak D call: TRBD1 (5 bases). V was cut by 6 bases and J by 9 bases, with 14 bases left in between. Per germline, CDR1 MNHEY and CDR2 SVGAGI. CDR3 length equals 12 residues.

Of note for this clone: One end of the junction does not line up with germline, which may come from a read error. This chain's CDR3 is CASSIGLSSGANVLTF. The CDR3 DNA sequence: TGTGCCAGTAGCATAGGACTGAGCTCTGGGGCCAACGTCCTGACTTTC. The chain joins TRBV19 to TRBJ2-6, with D maybe TRBD2 (5 bases). The CDR3 covers 16 residues. CDR1 LNHDA and CDR2 SQIVND come from the germline V gene (reference sequence).

The chain links TRBV19 to TRBJ2-3, with 11 nucleotides matching TRBD2. The V gene's germline CDR1 is LNHDA and CDR2 SQIVND (reference sequence). This CDR3 is built from 15 residues. The junction had 2 bases not matched to a gene; V was cut back by 5 bases and J by 1 base. In nucleotides, the CDR3 is TGTGCCAGTAGTCTACTAGCGGGAGGCACAGATACGCAGTATTTT. Residues: CASSLLAGGTDTQYF.

V usage is TRBV6-6 and J usage is TRBJ1-6; D is undetermined. The V and J ends lost 5 bases and 16 bases respectively, with 12 bases between them. The CDR3 loop spans 11 amino acids. Germline V CDR1 and CDR2: MNHNY, SVGAGI (reference sequence). CDR3: CASSALPGLHF. The CDR3 DNA is TGTGCCAGCAGTGCCTTACCCGGTCTCCACTTT.

The chain employs TRBV5-6 and TRBJ2-7, with TRBD1 matching over 7 bases. The CDR3 loop spans 14 amino acids. The junction had 6 bases not matched to a gene; V was cut back by 4 bases and J by 2 bases. The V gene's germline CDR1 is SGHDT and CDR2 YYEEEE. The CDR3 DNA reads TGTGCCAGCAGCGACCCGACAGGGACCTACGAGCAGTACTTC. The encoded protein is CASSDPTGTYEQYF.

This clone was recorded once. V usage is TRBV9 and J usage is TRBJ2-7; perhaps TRBD1 as D (6 bases). Per the germline V gene, CDR1 is SGDLS and CDR2 is YYNGEE. V lost 0 bases and J 2 bases, leaving 12 bases between the germline ends. The CDR3 length is 15 residues. The CDR3 loop reads CASSVGSTGTYEQYF. The DNA of the CDR3 is TGTGCCAGCAGCGTAGGGTCAACAGGGACCTACGAGCAGTACTTC.

The J gene is TRBJ2-3, the V gene TRBV5-6; D is possibly TRBD1 (6 bases). Germline V CDR1 and CDR2: SGHDT, YYEEEE. There are 15 residues in the CDR3. The germline V and J ends were trimmed by 3 bases and 4 bases, with 15 bases remaining between them. The chain's CDR3 is CASSSFTGLSDTQYF. As DNA, the CDR3 is TGTGCCAGCAGCTCCTTTACAGGGTTATCAGATACGCAGTATTTT.

This chain's CDR3 is CASSTIAGEDTGELFF. The CDR3, as DNA: TGTGCCAGCAGCACCATAGCGGGAGAGGACACCGGGGAGCTGTTTTTT. V gene TRBV5-4 combines with J gene TRBJ2-2; 9 bases agree with TRBD2. CDR1 and CDR2 (germline): SGHNT, YYREEE (reference sequence). The V and J ends lost 4 bases and 3 bases, in that order; junction bases with no gene match: 7. CDR3 length: 16 residues.

In its sample, this clone was seen a few times. The V and J genes are TRBV5-4 and TRBJ2-1, with D possibly being TRBD1 (6 bases). The CDR3 extends over 17 amino acids. Per germline, CDR1 SGHNT and CDR2 YYREEE (reference sequence). V lost 4 bases to trimming and J lost 4 bases, with 21 bases between them. CDR3 nucleotide sequence: TGTGCCAGCAGCCCAAGCAACCAGGGGAAGAGGTACAATGAGCAGTTCTTC. This codes for CASSPSNQGKRYNEQFF.

This clone was seen a handful of times. The J gene is TRBJ2-1, the V gene TRBV9, with D possibly matching TRBD1 (6 bases). Germline V gene sequence: CDR1 SGDLS, CDR2 YYNGEE. V gave up 3 bases and J gave up 4 bases, with 17 bases separating them. This CDR3 has 16 residues. CDR3 DNA: TGTGCCAGCAGCGCAAACGGACAGATCGCTTACAATGAGCAGTTCTTC. This codes for CASSANGQIAYNEQFF.

The chain carries TRBV10-3 and TRBJ2-1, with TRBD2 matching 9 bases. The length of the CDR3 is 17 residues. Germline loops: CDR1 ENHRY, CDR2 SYGVKD. V was clipped by 4 bases and J by 7 bases; unmatched bases: 14. The CDR3, as DNA: TGTGCCATCAGTGGGGCGGGGGCGGGAGGGCCTATTAATGAGCAGTTCTTC. Translating it yields CAISGAGAGGPINEQFF.

This clone was detected only a few times. The rearrangement links TRBV7-2 to TRBJ2-1; 9 nucleotides line up with TRBD2. Looked up from germline, CDR1 is SGHTA and CDR2 is FQGNSA. With V trimmed by 3 bases and J by 9 bases, 12 bases remained unmatched. The CDR3 loop spans 16 amino acids. CDR3 residues: CASSFGDQVAGVEQFF. The CDR3, as DNA: TGTGCCAGCAGCTTTGGAGATCAAGTAGCGGGAGTTGAGCAGTTCTTC.

J is TRBJ1-5 and V is TRBV2, with a tentative D call TRBD1 (6 bases). V shed 2 bases and J shed 4 bases, with 12 bases lying between them. Germline V gene data show CDR1 as SNHLY and CDR2 as FYNNEI. CDR3 size: 15 residues. The CDR3: CASSEQGGGNQPQHF. The CDR3 nucleotides are TGTGCCAGCAGTGAACAAGGGGGAGGGAATCAGCCCCAGCATTTT.

A single count supports this clone. The V call is TRBV1, the J call TRBJ2-3; no check of the table's D call, TRBD2, against the DNA was made. TRBV1 is a documented pseudogene. The CDR3 is 16 residues long. The CDR3 coding sequence is TGCACCAGCAGCCACGGTAGCGAGACACACACAGATACGCAGTATTTT. It encodes CTSSHGSETHTDTQYF.

The chain couples TRBV7-3 to TRBJ2-3; 9 bases fit TRBD2. CDR3 size: 12 residues. Trimming took 5 bases from V and 14 from J; bases not matched to a gene: 8. In germline, CDR1 is SGHTA, CDR2 FQGTGA. CDR3 sequence reads: CASSPAGLAGYF. DNA of the CDR3: TGTGCCAGCAGCCCAGCGGGACTAGCTGGGTATTTT.

The genes are TRBV7-9 and TRBJ2-7; D gene ambiguous. This CDR3 comprises 12 residues. The germline gives CDR1 SEHNR, CDR2 FQNEAQ (reference sequence). The V end was cut by 5 bases, the J end by 2 bases, with 7 bases between. The CDR3 DNA reads TGTGCCAGCAGCCCTACTACCTACGAGCAGTACTTC. Protein: CASSPTTYEQYF.

This clone was seen a few times. V gene TRBV29-1 combines with J gene TRBJ2-5; 9 bases agree with TRBD1. V was pared by 7 bases and J by 6 bases, with 21 bases of the junction left unmatched. Germline values: CDR1 SQVTM, CDR2 ANQGSEA. The CDR3 has 17 amino acids. The CDR3 region has the DNA TGCAGCGCCACGCGTTTGTTCCTCGGACAGGGGTTAAAGACCCAGTACTTC. As protein: CSATRLFLGQGLKTQYF.

In its sample, this clone was seen a few times. The chain recombines TRBV28 with TRBJ2-7; the match to TRBD2 covers 11 bases. Germline V gene lookup returns CDR1 MDHEN and CDR2 SYDVKM. The CDR3 consists of 14 residues. V lost 5 bases, J lost 5 bases, and 5 bases stayed unmatched. CDR3: CASSRLAGYHEQYF. The CDR3 region has the DNA TGTGCCAGCAGTCGACTAGCGGGATACCACGAGCAGTACTTC.

In its sample, this clone was seen a few times. This chain's CDR3 is CASTRRGPETEAFF. The CDR3 DNA reads as TGTGCCAGCACCCGCAGGGGTCCGGAAACTGAAGCTTTCTTT. The rearrangement joins TRBV6-1 to TRBJ1-1, with a weak D call TRBD1 (6 bases). Trimming took 7 bases from V and 5 from J, leaving 17 bases between them. Looked up from germline, CDR1 is MNHNS and CDR2 is SASEGT. This CDR3 has 14 amino acids.

This rearrangement joins TRBV11-2 to TRBJ2-5, with TRBD1 identical over 9 bases. The CDR3 has 15 residues. After removal of 5 bases from V and 4 bases from J, the junction contained 8 bases not matched to a gene. Germline V lookup: CDR1 SGHAT, CDR2 FQNNGV. CDR3 sequence reads: CASSRGQGLTETQYF. In nucleotides, the CDR3 is TGTGCCAGCAGCCGCGGACAGGGGTTGACAGAGACCCAGTACTTC.

V and J are TRBV4-2 and TRBJ2-3; weak D call: TRBD2 (5 bases). Germline V gives CDR1 LGHNA, CDR2 YNFKEQ. V lost 0 bases and J 0 bases, leaving 10 bases between the germline ends. The CDR3 runs 16 residues. Here the CDR3 DNA reads TGTGCCAGCAGCCAAGACTGGCGGGCCAGCACAGATACGCAGTATTTT. Its protein product is CASSQDWRASTDTQYF.